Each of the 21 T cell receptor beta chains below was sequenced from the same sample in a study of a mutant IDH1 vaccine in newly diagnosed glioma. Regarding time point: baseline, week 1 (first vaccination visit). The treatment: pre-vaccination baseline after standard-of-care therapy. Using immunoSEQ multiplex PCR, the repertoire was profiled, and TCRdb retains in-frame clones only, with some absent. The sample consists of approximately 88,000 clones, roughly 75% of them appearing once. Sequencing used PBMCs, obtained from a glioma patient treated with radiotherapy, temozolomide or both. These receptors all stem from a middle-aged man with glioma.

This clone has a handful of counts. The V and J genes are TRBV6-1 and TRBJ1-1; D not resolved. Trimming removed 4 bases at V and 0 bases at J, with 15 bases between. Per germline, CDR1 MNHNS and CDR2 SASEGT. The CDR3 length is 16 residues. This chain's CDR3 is CASSVDRMVMNTEAFF. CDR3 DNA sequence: TGTGCCAGCAGTGTTGATCGGATGGTGATGAACACTGAAGCTTTCTTT.

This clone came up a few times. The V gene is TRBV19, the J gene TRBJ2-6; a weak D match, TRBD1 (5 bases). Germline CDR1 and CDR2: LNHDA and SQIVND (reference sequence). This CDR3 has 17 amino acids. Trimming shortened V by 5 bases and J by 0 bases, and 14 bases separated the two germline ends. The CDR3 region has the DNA TGTGCCAGTAGTGAAGGCGGACACGCCTCTGGGGCCAACGTCCTGACTTTC. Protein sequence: CASSEGGHASGANVLTF.

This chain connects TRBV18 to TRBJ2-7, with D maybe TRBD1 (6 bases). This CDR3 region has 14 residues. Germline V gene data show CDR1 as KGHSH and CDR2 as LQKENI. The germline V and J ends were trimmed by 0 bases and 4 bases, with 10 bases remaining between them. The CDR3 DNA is TGTGCCAGCTCACCACCCTCAGGGGCGTACGAGCAGTACTTC. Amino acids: CASSPPSGAYEQYF.

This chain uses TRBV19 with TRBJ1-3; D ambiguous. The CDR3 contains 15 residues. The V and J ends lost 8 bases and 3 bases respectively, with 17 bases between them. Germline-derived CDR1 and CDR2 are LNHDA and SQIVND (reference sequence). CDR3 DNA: TGTGCCAGTTCGAGACGGCCCCTGGGTGGAAACACCATATATTTT. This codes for CASSRRPLGGNTIYF. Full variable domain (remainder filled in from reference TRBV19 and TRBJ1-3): DGGITQSPKYLFRKEGQNVTLSCEQNLNHDAMYWYRQDPGQGLRLIYYSQIVNDFQKGDIAEGYSVSREKKESFPLTVTSAQKNPTAFYLCASSRRPLGGNTIYFGEGSWLTVV.

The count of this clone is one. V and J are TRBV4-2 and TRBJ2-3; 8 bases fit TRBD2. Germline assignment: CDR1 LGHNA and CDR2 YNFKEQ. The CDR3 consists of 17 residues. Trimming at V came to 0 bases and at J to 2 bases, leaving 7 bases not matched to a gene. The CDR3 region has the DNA TGTGCCAGCAGCCAAGATATCCAGCGGGGGAACACAGATACGCAGTATTTT. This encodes CASSQDIQRGNTDTQYF.

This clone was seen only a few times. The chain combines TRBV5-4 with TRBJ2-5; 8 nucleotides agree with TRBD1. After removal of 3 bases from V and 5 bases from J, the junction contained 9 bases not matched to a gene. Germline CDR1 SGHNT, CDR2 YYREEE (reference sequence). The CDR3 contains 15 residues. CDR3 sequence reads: CASSSLRQGRETQYF. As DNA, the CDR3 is TGTGCCAGCAGCTCGCTAAGACAGGGGAGGGAGACCCAGTACTTC.

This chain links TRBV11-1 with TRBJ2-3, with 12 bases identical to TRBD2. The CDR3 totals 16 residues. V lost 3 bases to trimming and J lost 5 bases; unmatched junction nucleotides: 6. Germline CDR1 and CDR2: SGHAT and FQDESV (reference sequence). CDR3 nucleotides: TGTGCCAGCAGCTTCTCTCTAGCGGGAGGGGGAGATACGCAGTATTTT. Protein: CASSFSLAGGGDTQYF.

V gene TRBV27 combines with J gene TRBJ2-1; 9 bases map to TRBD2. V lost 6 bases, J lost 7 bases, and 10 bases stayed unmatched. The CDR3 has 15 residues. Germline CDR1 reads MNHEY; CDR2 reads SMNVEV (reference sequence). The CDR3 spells CASRLAGVPRNEQFF. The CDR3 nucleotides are TGTGCCAGCAGATTAGCGGGGGTTCCAAGGAATGAGCAGTTCTTC.

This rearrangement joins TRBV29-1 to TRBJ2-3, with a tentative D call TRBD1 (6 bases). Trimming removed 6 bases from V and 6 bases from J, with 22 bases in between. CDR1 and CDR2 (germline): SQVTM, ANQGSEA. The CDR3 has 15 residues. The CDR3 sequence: CSVPQGLGSSDTQYF. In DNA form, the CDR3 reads TGCAGCGTACCCCAGGGGTTGGGTTCATCGGATACGCAGTATTTT.

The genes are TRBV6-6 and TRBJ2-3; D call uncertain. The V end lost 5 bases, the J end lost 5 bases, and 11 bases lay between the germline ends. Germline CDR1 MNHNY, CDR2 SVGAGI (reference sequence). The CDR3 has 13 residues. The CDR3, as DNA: TGTGCCAGCAGTACCCCGGCGCTAGATACGCAGTATTTT. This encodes CASSTPALDTQYF.

The CDR3 DNA reads TGTGCCAGCAGCCCCGACGGGGGTTCAGTAAATCAGCCCCAGCATTTT. It encodes CASSPDGGSVNQPQHF. This chain uses TRBV7-9 with TRBJ1-5; D might be TRBD1 (5 bases). The V gene's germline CDR1 is SEHNR and CDR2 FQNEAQ (reference sequence). This CDR3 comprises 16 residues. The V end lost 5 bases, the J end lost 4 bases, and 18 bases lay between the germline ends.

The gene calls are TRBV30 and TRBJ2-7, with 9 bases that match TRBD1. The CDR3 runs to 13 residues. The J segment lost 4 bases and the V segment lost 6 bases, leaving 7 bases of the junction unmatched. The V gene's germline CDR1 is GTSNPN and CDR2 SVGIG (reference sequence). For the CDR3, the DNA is TGTGCCTGTACGGGGGGACAGGGATACGAGCAGTACTTC. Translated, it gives CACTGGQGYEQYF. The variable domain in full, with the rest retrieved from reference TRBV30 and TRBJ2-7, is SQTIHQWPATLVQPVGSPLSLECTVEGTSNPNLYWYRQAAGRGLQLLFYSVGIGQISSEVPQNLSASRPQDRQFILSSKKLLLSDSGFYLCACTGGQGYEQYFGPGTRLTVT.

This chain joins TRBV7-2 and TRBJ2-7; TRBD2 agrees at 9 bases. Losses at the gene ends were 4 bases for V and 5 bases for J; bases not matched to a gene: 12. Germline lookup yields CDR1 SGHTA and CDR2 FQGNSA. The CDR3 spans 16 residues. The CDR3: CASSSHPIAGDHEQYF. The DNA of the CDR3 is TGTGCCAGCAGCTCCCACCCAATAGCGGGAGACCACGAGCAGTACTTC.

The CDR3 region has the DNA TGCGCCAGCAGCTTGGTTTCCGGGCAAACTGAAGCTTTCTTT. Residues: CASSLVSGQTEAFF. V usage is TRBV5-1 and J usage is TRBJ1-1; D not resolved. This CDR3 comprises 14 residues. Germline V gives CDR1 SGHRS, CDR2 YFSETQ. Trimming cost V 0 bases and J 5 bases, with 11 bases left between them.

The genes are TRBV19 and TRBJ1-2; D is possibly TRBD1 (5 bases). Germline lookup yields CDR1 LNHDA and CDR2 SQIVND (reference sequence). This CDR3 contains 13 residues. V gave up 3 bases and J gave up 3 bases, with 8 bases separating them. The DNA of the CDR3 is TGTGCCAGTAGTATGGACATACACTATGGCTACACCTTC. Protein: CASSMDIHYGYTF.

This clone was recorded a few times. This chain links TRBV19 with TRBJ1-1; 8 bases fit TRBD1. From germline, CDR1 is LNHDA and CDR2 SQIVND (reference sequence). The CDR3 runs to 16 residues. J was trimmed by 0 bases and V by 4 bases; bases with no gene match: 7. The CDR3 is CASSTNRGSVNTEAFF. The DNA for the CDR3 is TGTGCCAGTAGTACCAACAGGGGGTCGGTGAACACTGAAGCTTTCTTT.

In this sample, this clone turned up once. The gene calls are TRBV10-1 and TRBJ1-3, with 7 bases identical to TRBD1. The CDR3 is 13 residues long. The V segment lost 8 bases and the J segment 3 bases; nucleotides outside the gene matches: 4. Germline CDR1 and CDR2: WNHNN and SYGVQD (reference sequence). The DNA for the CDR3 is TGCGCCAGCCTCACAGGGGATGGAAACACCATATATTTT. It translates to CASLTGDGNTIYF.

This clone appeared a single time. The CDR3 DNA sequence: TGCGCCAGCAGCTTGGGGTGGGGTCTCGACTTCTACGAGCAGTACTTC. It translates to CASSLGWGLDFYEQYF. The genes are TRBV5-1 and TRBJ2-7; D remains ambiguous. The CDR3 has 16 amino acids. Per germline, CDR1 SGHRS and CDR2 YFSETQ. V lost 0 bases and J lost 3, with 16 bases in between. The full variable domain, completed using reference TRBV5-1 and TRBJ2-7, is KAGVTQTPRYLIKTRGQQVTLSCSPISGHRSVSWYQQTPGQGLQFLFEYFSETQRNKGNFPGRFSGRQFSNSRSEMNVSTLELGDSALYLCASSLGWGLDFYEQYFGPGTRLTVT.

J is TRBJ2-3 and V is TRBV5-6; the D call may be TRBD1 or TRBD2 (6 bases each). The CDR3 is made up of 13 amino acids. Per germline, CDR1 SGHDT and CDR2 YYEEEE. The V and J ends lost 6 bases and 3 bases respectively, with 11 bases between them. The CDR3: CASNQGGTDTQYF. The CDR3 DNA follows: TGTGCCAGCAACCAAGGGGGGACAGATACGCAGTATTTT.

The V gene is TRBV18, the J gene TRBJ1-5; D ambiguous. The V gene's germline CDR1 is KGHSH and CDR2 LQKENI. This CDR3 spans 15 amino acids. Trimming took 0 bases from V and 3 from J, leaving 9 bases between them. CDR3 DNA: TGTGCCAGCTCACCACCGGGTGCCAACAATCAGCCCCAGCATTTT. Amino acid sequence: CASSPPGANNQPQHF.

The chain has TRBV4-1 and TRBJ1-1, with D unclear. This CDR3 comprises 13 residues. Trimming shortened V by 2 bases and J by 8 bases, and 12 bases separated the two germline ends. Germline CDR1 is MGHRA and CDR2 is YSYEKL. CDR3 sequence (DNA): TGCGCCAGCAGCCAAATTGGAGCAGTCGAAGCTTTCTTT. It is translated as CASSQIGAVEAFF.